The 19 T cell receptor beta chains in this list originate from one sample, sequenced in a study of Graves' ophthalmopathy and Graves' hyperthyroidism. Using RNA transcripts, the TCR beta CDR3 regions were amplified. HTBI primers were used in a first-round RT-PCR, which preceded a second-round multiplex PCR. Each CDR3 protein is one row after TCRdb ran MiXCR on the multiplex PCR reads. The sample lists hundreds of thousands of distinct CDR3 sequences; 40% were seen once. The sequencing sample was made of peripheral blood. These receptors all stem from an adult man with Graves' ophthalmopathy.

This clonotype turned up a few times. V gene TRBV7-9 combines with J gene TRBJ2-7, with TRBD1 matching over 8 bases. Germline-derived CDR1 and CDR2 are SEHNR and FQNEAQ (reference sequence). V was pared by 5 bases and J by 1 base, with 10 bases of the junction left unmatched. The CDR3 runs 16 residues. CDR3 sequence: CASSGGTGPTSYEQYF. The CDR3 nucleotides read TGTGCCAGCAGCGGGGGGACAGGCCCAACTTCCTACGAGCAGTACTTC. Supplemented by reference TRBV7-9 and TRBJ2-7, the full variable domain reads DTGVSQNPRHKITKRGQNVTFRCDPISEHNRLYWYRQTLGQGPEFLTYFQNEAQLEKSRLLSDRFSAERPKGSFSTLEIQRTEQGDSAMYLCASSGGTGPTSYEQYFGPGTRLTVT.

This clonotype was counted many times. V is TRBV5-1 and J is TRBJ1-2; 8 bases are a match to TRBD1. Germline CDR1 reads SGHRS; CDR2 reads YFSETQ. The CDR3 covers 15 residues. Trimming at V came to 2 bases and at J to 0 bases, leaving 3 bases not matched to a gene. CDR3 in amino acids: CASSFPDRANYGYTF. The CDR3 nucleotides are TGCGCCAGCAGCTTCCCGGACAGGGCTAACTATGGCTACACCTTC.

This chain uses TRBV29-1 with TRBJ2-5; 9 bases align to TRBD2. The CDR3 runs 14 residues. In germline, CDR1 is SQVTM, CDR2 ANQGSEA. Trimming cost V 6 bases and J 5 bases; bases outside gene matches: 10. The CDR3, as DNA: TGCAGCGTAGTGACTAGCGGAGGAGGGGAGACCCAGTACTTC. Its translation is CSVVTSGGGETQYF.

This chain uses TRBV12-3 or TRBV12-4 with TRBJ2-5; tentatively, D is TRBD1 (6 bases). V was pared by 5 bases and J by 2 bases, with 15 bases between. The CDR3 extends over 15 amino acids. The CDR3 here is CASSHIPDRQETQYF. In nucleotides, the CDR3 is TGTGCCAGCAGTCACATACCCGACAGGCAAGAGACCCAGTACTTC.

This sequence joins TRBV6-5 and TRBJ1-1; D not certain. Trimming removed 7 bases from V and 0 bases from J, with 9 bases in between. The CDR3 contains 13 residues. Germline lookup yields CDR1 MNHEY and CDR2 SVGAGI. The CDR3 region is CASNEGMNTEAFF. The CDR3 nucleotides are TGTGCCAGCAACGAGGGTATGAACACTGAAGCTTTCTTT.

The V gene is TRBV6-7, the J gene TRBJ1-4, with D tentatively TRBD1 (6 bases). TRBV6-7 carries the ORF label, with uncertain function. Trimming stripped 10 bases from V and 5 bases from J, with 17 bases between. This CDR3 comprises 14 residues. The CDR3 sequence: CATKPGQFNEKLFF. CDR3 sequence (DNA): TGTGCCACCAAACCGGGACAATTCAATGAAAAACTGTTTTTT.

The chain couples TRBV4-2 to TRBJ1-2; D uncertain. V shed 7 bases and J shed 4 bases, with 13 bases lying between them. The CDR3 consists of 13 residues. The germline gives CDR1 LGHNA, CDR2 YNFKEQ. Written as DNA, the CDR3 is TGTGCCAGCACCCCCCGGGGAGTCTATGGCTACACCTTC. It specifies CASTPRGVYGYTF.

For this clonotype: A clone one base away is much larger, so this may be a read error. The chain is built from TRBV7-2 and TRBJ1-5; 7 nucleotides line up with TRBD1. The J segment lost 5 bases and the V segment lost 3 bases, leaving 16 bases of the junction unmatched. The CDR3 runs 18 residues. Germline V gives CDR1 SGHTA, CDR2 FQGNSA. The CDR3 loop is CASSFGFQGGSVYQPQHF. CDR3 in DNA: TGTGCCAGCAGCTTCGGATTTCAGGGGGGTTCGGTATATCAGCCCCAGCATTTT. Drawing the rest from reference TRBV7-2 and TRBJ1-5, the complete variable domain is GAGVSQSPSNKVTEKGKDVELRCDPISGHTALYWYRQSLGQGLEFLIYFQGNSAPDKSGLPSDRFSAERTGGSVSTLTIQRTQQEDSAVYLCASSFGFQGGSVYQPQHFGDGTRLSIL.

This clonotype has just a few counts. An end of the junction differs from the germline gene, which may be a read error. V gene TRBV10-2 combines with J gene TRBJ2-7, with 7 bases that match TRBD1. CDR1 and CDR2 (germline): WSHSY, SAAADI. The CDR3 is 14 amino acids. DNA for the CDR3: TGTGCCAGCAGTACAGGGGACAGCGCCTACGAGCAGTACTTC. Translating gives CASSTGDSAYEQYF.

A remark on this clonotype: One junction end disagrees with the germline gene, perhaps due to a read error. The chain employs TRBV10-3 and TRBJ1-6, with D perhaps matching TRBD1 (6 bases). This CDR3 region has 17 residues. Germline V lookup: CDR1 ENHRY, CDR2 SYGVKD. As DNA, the CDR3 is TGTGCCAGCAGTTACTCGATCCCGGGGGCCAAGAATTCACCCCTCCACTTT. Protein product: CASSYSIPGAKNSPLHF.

This clonotype occurred a few times. The chain is built from TRBV6-6 and TRBJ2-5, with 7 bases fitting TRBD1. V lost 0 bases, J lost 1 base, and 2 bases stayed unmatched. Germline CDR1 MNHNY, CDR2 SVGAGI (reference sequence). The CDR3 contains 15 residues. The DNA for the CDR3 is TGTGCCAGCAGTTACTCCTGGACAGGCCAAGAGACCCAGTACTTC. It yields the protein CASSYSWTGQETQYF.

A remark on this clonotype: Because it lacks the conserved phenylalanine or tryptophan at the end, this CDR3 is likely a read error. The V and J genes are TRBV20-1 and TRBJ2-5, with TRBD2 matching over 9 bases. V was pared by 4 bases and J by 4 bases, with 7 bases of the junction left unmatched. From germline, CDR1 is DFQATT and CDR2 SNEGSKA (reference sequence). The CDR3 sequence is 14 residues long. The CDR3 reads CSATEGLAGETQYV. The CDR3 coding sequence is TGCAGTGCTACAGAGGGACTAGCCGGAGAGACCCAGTACGTC.

V and J are TRBV15 and TRBJ2-5; 11 bases align to TRBD2. The J call could be wrong; TRBJ2-1 is a better fit for the DNA end. Germline V gene data show CDR1 as LNHNV and CDR2 as YYDKDF (reference sequence). This CDR3 spans 15 amino acids. Here the CDR3 reads CATSRDGASGREQFF. The DNA of the CDR3 is TGTGCCACCAGCAGAGATGGGGCTAGCGGGAGGGAGCAGTTCTTC.

This chain joins TRBV7-9 and TRBJ2-2, with 7 bases that match TRBD1. With 5 bases clipped from V and 4 bases from J, the junction kept 7 bases outside the gene matches. The CDR3 consists of 15 residues. CDR1 is SEHNR and CDR2 is FQNEAQ in the germline V gene (reference sequence). The DNA of the CDR3 is TGTGCCAGCAGCCAAGATCCAGGGGGCACCGGGGAGCTGTTTTTT. Protein product: CASSQDPGGTGELFF.

In the case of this clonotype: This could be a read error, since a much larger clone is one nucleotide away. V and J are TRBV2 and TRBJ2-2; D is perhaps TRBD2 (5 bases). The germline CDR1 and CDR2 sequences are SNHLY and FYNNEI. This CDR3 spans 14 amino acids. The CDR3 reads CASSHSLITGKLFF. The CDR3 nucleotides are TGTGCCAGCAGCCACTCATTGATCACCGGGAAGCTGTTTTTT.

In its sample, this clonotype was seen a few times. This chain links TRBV24-1 with TRBJ1-5, with 8 positions matching TRBD1. V lost 12 bases, J lost 5 bases, and 11 bases stayed unmatched. The CDR3 has 14 residues. CDR1 KGHDR and CDR2 SFDVKD come from the germline V gene. DNA of the CDR3: TGTGCCTGGAGTCCCGGACAGGGATATCAGCCCCAGCATTTT. Protein product: CAWSPGQGYQPQHF.

A word on this clonotype: Possible read error: a much larger clone is one base away. V is TRBV7-3 and J is TRBJ1-6, with 8 bases matching TRBD1. CDR1 SGHTA and CDR2 FQGTGA come from the germline V gene. This CDR3 is 15 amino acids long. The CDR3 sequence is CASGLGQGLNSPLHF. The DNA of the CDR3 is TGTGCCAGCGGCTTAGGACAGGGCCTAAATTCACCCCTCCACTTT.

This clonotype was observed a handful of times. One junction end does not reproduce the germline sequence, and a read error may be involved. V is TRBV28 and J is TRBJ1-5, with TRBD1 identical over 7 bases. Germline assignment: CDR1 MDHEN and CDR2 SYDVKM. CDR3 length: 15 amino acids. In DNA, the CDR3 is TGTGCCAGCAGCCAAGACAGGGTGAGCATTCAGCCCCAGCATTTT. This encodes CASSQDRVSIQPQHF.

This chain uses TRBV20-1 with TRBJ2-7, with 11 bases identical to TRBD2. There are 16 residues in the CDR3. V lost 0 bases and J lost 3; bases outside the gene matches: 7. Germline CDR1 DFQATT, CDR2 SNEGSKA (reference sequence). Here the CDR3 DNA reads TGCAGTGCTAGAGACGGGACTAGCGGCAAACACTACGAGCAGTACTTC. Translation gives CSARDGTSGKHYEQYF.